Each of the 5 T cell receptor beta chains below was sequenced from the same sample in a study of blood T cells in healthy people across ages. Using a J-beta primer mix together with a sample-barcoded 5' primer, a second PCR was run for about 7 to 12 cycles. TCRdb redid the calling of the 5' RACE reads with MiXCR, one entry per CDR3 protein. The sample lists 950,000 to 1,200,000 distinct CDR3 sequences, under 40% occurring once. Sequenced input: blood. Receptors originate from a man between 18 and 35 years old in good health.

This clonotype was recorded a few times. V and J are TRBV29-1 and TRBJ1-1; D gene unclear. Trimming removed 0 bases at V and 0 bases at J, with 14 bases between. The CDR3 has 16 residues. CDR1 is SQVTM, CDR2 ANQGSEA, per germline. The CDR3 spells CSVEDRRVGVNTEAFF. The CDR3 nucleotides are TGCAGCGTTGAAGATCGTAGGGTTGGGGTGAACACTGAAGCTTTCTTT. Using reference TRBV29-1 and TRBJ1-1 for the parts outside the CDR3, the full variable domain is SAVISQKPSRDICQRGTSLTIQCQVDSQVTMMFWYRQQPGQSLTLIATANQGSEATYESGFVIDKFPISRPNLTFSTLTVSNMSPEDSSIYLCSVEDRRVGVNTEAFFGQGTRLTVV.

V usage is TRBV13 and J usage is TRBJ2-4, with a possible D match to TRBD2 (5 bases). Matching the DNA end better, TRBJ2-7 makes the J call doubtful. The CDR3 has 13 residues. Germline loops: CDR1 PRHDT, CDR2 FYEKMQ (reference sequence). The CDR3 here is CASRTITRNEQYF. In DNA form, the CDR3 reads TGTGCCAGCAGAACAATTACTAGAAACGAGCAGTACTTC.

The sample holds a few counts of this clonotype. The chain combines TRBV20-1 with TRBJ2-3; TRBD1 might be the D (5 bases). V shed 3 bases and J shed 0 bases, with 10 bases lying between them. This CDR3 contains 14 residues. Per the germline V gene, CDR1 is DFQATT and CDR2 is SNEGSKA (reference sequence). CDR3: CSASMAGSTDTQYF. The DNA of the CDR3 is TGCAGTGCTAGCATGGCAGGGAGCACAGATACGCAGTATTTT.

In regard to this clonotype: It may be a read error: a sequence one base away is much more abundant. The J gene is TRBJ2-1, the V gene TRBV29-1; no clear D. Near its end, the DNA agrees better with TRBJ2-7, so the J call may be wrong. CDR1 SQVTM and CDR2 ANQGSEA come from the germline V gene. The CDR3 sequence is 12 residues long. The CDR3 here is CSVDPESHEQYF. In nucleotides, the CDR3 is TGCAGCGTTGACCCGGAGAGCCATGAGCAGTACTTC.

This clonotype has just a few counts. The chain couples TRBV4-1 to TRBJ1-4; 9 positions match TRBD1. Per the germline V gene, CDR1 is MGHRA and CDR2 is YSYEKL. The CDR3 is made up of 18 amino acids. V shed 2 bases and J 5 bases; nucleotides not matched to a gene: 12. The CDR3 DNA reads as TGCGCCAGCAGCCAAATAGTACAGGGGGCGCGGATAAATGAAAAACTGTTTTTT. Its translation is CASSQIVQGARINEKLFF.